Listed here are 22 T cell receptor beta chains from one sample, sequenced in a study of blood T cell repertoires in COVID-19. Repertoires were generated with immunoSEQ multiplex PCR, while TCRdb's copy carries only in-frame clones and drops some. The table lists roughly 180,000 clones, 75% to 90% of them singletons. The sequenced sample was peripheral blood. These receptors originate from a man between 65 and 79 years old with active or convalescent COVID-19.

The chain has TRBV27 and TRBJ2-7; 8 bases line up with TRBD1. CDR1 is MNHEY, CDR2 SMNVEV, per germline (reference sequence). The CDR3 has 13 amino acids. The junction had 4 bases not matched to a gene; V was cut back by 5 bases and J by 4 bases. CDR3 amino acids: CASSPGQVYEQYF. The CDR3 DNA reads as TGTGCCAGCAGTCCGGGACAGGTTTACGAGCAGTACTTC.

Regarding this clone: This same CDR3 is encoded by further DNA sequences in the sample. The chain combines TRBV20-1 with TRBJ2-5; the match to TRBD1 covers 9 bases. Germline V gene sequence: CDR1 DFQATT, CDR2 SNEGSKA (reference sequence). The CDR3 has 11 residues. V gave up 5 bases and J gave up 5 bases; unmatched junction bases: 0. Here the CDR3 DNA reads TGCAGTGCTGGGACAGGGGAGACCCAGTACTTC. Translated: CSAGTGETQYF.

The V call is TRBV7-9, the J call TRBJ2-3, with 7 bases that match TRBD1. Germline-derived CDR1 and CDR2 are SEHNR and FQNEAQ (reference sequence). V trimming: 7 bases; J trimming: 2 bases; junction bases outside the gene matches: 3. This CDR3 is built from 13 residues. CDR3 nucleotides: TGTGCCAGCACCGACAGGGACACAGATACGCAGTATTTT. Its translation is CASTDRDTDTQYF.

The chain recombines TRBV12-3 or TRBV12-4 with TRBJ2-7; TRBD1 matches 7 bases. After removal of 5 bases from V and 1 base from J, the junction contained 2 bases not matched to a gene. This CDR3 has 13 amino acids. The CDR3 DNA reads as TGTGCCAGCAGTATGGGACAGTCCTACGAGCAGTACTTC. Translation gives CASSMGQSYEQYF.

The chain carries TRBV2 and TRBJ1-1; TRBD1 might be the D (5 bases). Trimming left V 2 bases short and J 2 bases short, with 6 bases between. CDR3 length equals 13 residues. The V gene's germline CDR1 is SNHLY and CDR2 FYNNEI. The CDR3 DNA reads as TGTGCCAGCAGTGAACAGGGTAACACTGAAGCTTTCTTT. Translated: CASSEQGNTEAFF.

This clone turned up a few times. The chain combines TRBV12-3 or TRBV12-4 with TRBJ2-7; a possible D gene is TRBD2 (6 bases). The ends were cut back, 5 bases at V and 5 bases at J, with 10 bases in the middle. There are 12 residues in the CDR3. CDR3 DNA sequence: TGTGCCAGCAGTAAGGGACTTAACGAGCAGTACTTC. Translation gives CASSKGLNEQYF.

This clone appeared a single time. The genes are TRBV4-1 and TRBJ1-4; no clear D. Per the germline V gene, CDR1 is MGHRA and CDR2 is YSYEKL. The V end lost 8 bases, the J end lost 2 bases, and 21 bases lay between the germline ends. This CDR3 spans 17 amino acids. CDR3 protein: CASPPHSGGGTNEKLFF. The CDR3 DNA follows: TGCGCCAGCCCCCCCCACTCCGGCGGAGGGACTAATGAAAAACTGTTTTTT.

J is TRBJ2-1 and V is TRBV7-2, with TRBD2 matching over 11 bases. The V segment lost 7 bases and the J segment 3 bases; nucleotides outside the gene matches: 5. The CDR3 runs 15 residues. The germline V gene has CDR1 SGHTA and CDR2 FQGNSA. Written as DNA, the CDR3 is TGTGCCAGCACCCCTGGACTAGCGGGCTACAATGAGCAGTTCTTC. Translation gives CASTPGLAGYNEQFF.

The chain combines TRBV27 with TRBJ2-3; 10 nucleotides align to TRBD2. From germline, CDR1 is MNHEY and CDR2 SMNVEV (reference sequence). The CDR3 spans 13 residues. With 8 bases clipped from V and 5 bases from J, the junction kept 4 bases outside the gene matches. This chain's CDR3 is CASLAGVGDTQYF. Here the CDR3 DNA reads TGTGCCAGCCTAGCGGGGGTGGGAGATACGCAGTATTTT.

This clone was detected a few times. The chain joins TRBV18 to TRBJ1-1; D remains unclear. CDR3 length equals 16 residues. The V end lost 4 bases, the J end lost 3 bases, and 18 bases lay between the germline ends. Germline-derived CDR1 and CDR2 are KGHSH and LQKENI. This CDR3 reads CASSLYLHRQDTEAFF. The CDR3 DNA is TGTGCCAGCTCACTGTATCTACATCGCCAGGACACTGAAGCTTTCTTT.

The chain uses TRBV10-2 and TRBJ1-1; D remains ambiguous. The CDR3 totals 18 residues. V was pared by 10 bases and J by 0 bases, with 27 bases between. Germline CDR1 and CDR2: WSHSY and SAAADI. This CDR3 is CATQAIYASPDLNTEAFF. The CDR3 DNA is TGCGCCACCCAAGCAATTTACGCGTCCCCAGACTTGAACACTGAAGCTTTCTTT.

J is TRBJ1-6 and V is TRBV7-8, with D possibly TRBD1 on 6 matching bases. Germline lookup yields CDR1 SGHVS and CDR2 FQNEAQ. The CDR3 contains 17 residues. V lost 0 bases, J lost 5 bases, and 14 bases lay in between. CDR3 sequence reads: CASSLALSGHHNSPLHF. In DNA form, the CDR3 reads TGTGCCAGCAGCTTAGCGCTCTCGGGACACCATAATTCACCCCTCCACTTT.

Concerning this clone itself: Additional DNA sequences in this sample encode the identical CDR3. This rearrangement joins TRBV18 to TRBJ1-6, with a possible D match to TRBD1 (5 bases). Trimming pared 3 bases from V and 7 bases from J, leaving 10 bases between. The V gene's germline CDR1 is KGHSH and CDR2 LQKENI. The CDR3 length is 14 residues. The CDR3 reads CASSPGQGNSPLHF. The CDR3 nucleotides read TGTGCCAGCTCACCTGGGCAGGGAAATTCACCCCTCCACTTT.

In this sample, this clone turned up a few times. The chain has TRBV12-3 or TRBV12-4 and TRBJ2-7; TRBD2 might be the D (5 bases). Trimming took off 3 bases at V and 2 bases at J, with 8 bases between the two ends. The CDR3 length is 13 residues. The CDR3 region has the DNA TGTGCCAGCAGTTTCACTAGGCCCTACGAGCAGTACTTC. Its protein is CASSFTRPYEQYF.

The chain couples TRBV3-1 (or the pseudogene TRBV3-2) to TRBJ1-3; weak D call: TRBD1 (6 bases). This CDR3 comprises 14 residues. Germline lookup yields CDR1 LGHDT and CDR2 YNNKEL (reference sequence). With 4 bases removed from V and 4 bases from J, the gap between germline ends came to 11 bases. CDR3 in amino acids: CASSLRDKGNTIYF. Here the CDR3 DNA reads TGTGCCAGCAGCCTCCGGGACAAGGGAAACACCATATATTTT.

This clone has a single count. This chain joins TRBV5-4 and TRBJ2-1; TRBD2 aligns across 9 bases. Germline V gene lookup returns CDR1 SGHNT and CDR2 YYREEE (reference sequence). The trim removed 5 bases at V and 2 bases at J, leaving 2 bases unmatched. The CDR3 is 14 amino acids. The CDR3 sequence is CASSGGGAYNEQFF. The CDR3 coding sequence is TGTGCCAGCAGTGGCGGGGGGGCCTACAATGAGCAGTTCTTC.

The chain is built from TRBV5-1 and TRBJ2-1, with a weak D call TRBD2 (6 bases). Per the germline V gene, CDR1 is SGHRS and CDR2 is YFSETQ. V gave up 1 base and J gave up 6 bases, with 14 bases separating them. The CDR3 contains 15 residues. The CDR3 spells CASSLRGGTPNEQFF. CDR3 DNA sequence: TGCGCCAGCAGCTTGCGGGGTGGGACTCCCAATGAGCAGTTCTTC.

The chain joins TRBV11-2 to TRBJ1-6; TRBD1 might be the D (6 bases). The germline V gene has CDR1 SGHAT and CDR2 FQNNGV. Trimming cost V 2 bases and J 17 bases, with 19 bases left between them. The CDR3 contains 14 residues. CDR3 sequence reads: CASSLIAGVDLVHF. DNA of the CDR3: TGTGCCAGCAGCTTAATAGCAGGGGTGGACCTGGTCCACTTT.

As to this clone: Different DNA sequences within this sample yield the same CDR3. CDR3 region: CASSVGLAGGTDTQYF. The CDR3 nucleotides read TGTGCCAGCAGCGTAGGATTAGCGGGAGGCACAGATACGCAGTATTTT. This chain uses TRBV9 with TRBJ2-3; 9 nucleotides align to TRBD2. V shed 0 bases and J 1 base; nucleotides not matched to a gene: 3. The CDR3 consists of 16 residues. Germline V gene data show CDR1 as SGDLS and CDR2 as YYNGEE.

The CDR3 loop reads CASSMGESFNSPLHF. The CDR3 nucleotides read TGTGCCAGCAGCATGGGCGAGAGCTTTAATTCACCCCTCCACTTT. The chain links TRBV28 to TRBJ1-6; no clear D. Germline CDR1 and CDR2: MDHEN and SYDVKM. This CDR3 comprises 15 residues. The ends were cut back, 6 bases at V and 6 bases at J, with 15 bases in the middle.

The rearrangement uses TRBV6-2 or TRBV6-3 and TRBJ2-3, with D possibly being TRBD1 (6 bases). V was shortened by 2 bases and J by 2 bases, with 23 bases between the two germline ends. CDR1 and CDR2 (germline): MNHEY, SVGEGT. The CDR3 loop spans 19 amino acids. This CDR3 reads CASSYPSFRIRDNTDTQYF. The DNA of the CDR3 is TGTGCCAGCAGTTACCCGAGTTTCCGAATAAGGGACAACACAGATACGCAGTATTTT.

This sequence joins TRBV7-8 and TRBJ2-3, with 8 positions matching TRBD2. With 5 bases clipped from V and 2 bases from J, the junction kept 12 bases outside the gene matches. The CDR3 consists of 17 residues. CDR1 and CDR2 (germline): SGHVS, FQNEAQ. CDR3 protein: CASSARGGMVTTDTQYF. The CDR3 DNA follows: TGTGCCAGCAGCGCTCGGGGGGGGATGGTTACCACAGATACGCAGTATTTT.